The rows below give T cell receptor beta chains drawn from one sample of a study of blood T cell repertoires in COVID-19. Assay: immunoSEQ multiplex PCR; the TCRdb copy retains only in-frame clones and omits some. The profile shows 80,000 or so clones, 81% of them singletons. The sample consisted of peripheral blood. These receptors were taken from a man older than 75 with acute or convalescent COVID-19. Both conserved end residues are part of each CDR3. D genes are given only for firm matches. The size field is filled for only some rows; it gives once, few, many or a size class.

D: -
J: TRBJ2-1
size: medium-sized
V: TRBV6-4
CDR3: CASSAQGNEQFF
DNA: TGTGCCAGCAGTGCCCAGGGTAATGAGCAGTTCTTC

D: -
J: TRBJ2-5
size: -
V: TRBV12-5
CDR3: CASGRGGYQETQYF
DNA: TGTGCTAGTGGTCGTGGGGGGTACCAAGAGACCCAGTACTTC

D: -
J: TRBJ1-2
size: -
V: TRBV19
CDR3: CASSTSRPNYGYTF
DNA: TGTGCCAGTAGTACATCCAGGCCTAACTATGGCTACACCTTC

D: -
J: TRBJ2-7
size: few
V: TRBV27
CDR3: CASSLKDNYEQYF
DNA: TGTGCCAGCAGTTTAAAGGACAACTACGAGCAGTACTTC

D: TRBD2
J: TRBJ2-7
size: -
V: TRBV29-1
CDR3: CSATSGRSYEQYF
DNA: TGCAGCGCGACTAGCGGGAGGTCCTACGAGCAGTACTTC

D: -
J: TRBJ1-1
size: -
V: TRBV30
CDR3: CAWSPNRANTEAFF
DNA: TGTGCCTGGAGCCCTAACAGGGCGAACACTGAAGCTTTCTTT

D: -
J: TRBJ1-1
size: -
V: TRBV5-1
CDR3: CASSLNSGLAAEAFF
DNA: TGCGCCAGCAGCTTAAACTCGGGGCTAGCGGCTGAAGCTTTCTTT

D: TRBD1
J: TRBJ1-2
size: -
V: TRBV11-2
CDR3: CASSLLGTGYGYTF
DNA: TGTGCCAGCAGCTTATTAGGGACAGGGTATGGCTACACCTTC

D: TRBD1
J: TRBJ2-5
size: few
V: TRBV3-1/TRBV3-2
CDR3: CASSPYRGQETQYF
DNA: TGTGCCAGCAGCCCCTACAGGGGACAAGAGACCCAGTACTTC

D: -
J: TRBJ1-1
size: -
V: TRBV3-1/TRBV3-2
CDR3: CASSQGLNTEAFF
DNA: TGTGCCAGCAGCCAAGGACTCAACACTGAAGCTTTCTTT

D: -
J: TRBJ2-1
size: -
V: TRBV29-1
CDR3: CSARPSSGNEQFF
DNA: TGCAGCGCCCGACCTAGCTCGGGCAATGAGCAGTTCTTC

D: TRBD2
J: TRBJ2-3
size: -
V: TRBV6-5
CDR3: CASSTPGLAGLTQYF
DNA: TGTGCCAGCAGCACCCCGGGACTAGCGGGATTGACGCAGTATTTT

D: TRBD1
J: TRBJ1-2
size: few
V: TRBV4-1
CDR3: CASSQVNFQGAGGYTF
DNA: TGCGCCAGCAGCCAAGTTAATTTCCAGGGGGCCGGTGGCTACACCTTC

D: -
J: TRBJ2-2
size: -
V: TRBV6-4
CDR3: CASSNSGTKTGELFF
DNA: TGTGCCAGCAGTAACTCCGGGACAAAGACCGGGGAGCTGTTTTTT

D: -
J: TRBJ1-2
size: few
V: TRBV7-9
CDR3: CASSPQDVHGYTF
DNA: TGTGCCAGCAGCCCACAGGATGTCCATGGCTACACCTTC

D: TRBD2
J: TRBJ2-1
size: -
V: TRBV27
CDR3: CASSTSRGLAGEQFF
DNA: TGTGCCAGCAGTACCAGTAGGGGACTAGCGGGGGAGCAGTTCTTC

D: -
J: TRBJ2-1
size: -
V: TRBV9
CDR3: CASSVSDSLSYNEQFF
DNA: TGTGCCAGCAGCGTATCGGATAGCCTCTCCTACAATGAGCAGTTCTTC

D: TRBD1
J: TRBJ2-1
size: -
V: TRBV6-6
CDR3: CASGAGGAGYNEQFF
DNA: TGTGCCAGCGGAGCAGGGGGCGCAGGGTACAATGAGCAGTTCTTC

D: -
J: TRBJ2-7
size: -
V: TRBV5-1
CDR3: CASSPLPRSGRRRSYEQYF
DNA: TGCGCCAGCTCCCCTCTACCTCGTTCAGGGAGGAGAAGGTCCTACGAGCAGTACTTC

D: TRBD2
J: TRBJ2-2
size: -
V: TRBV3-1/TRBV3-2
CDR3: CASSQTSSGSVTGELFF
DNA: TGTGCCAGCAGCCAAACGTCTAGCGGGAGCGTGACCGGGGAGCTGTTTTTT

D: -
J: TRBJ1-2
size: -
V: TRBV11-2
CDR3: CASSVSPRYGYTF
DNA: TGTGCCAGCAGCGTCTCCCCCAGATATGGCTACACCTTC

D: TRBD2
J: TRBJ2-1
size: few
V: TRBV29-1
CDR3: CSVLSASGRYNEQFF
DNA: TGCAGCGTCTTGAGCGCTAGCGGGAGATACAATGAGCAGTTCTTC

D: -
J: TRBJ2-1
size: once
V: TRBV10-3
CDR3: CAISLPSGNEQFF
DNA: TGTGCCATCAGTCTTCCTTCCGGCAATGAGCAGTTCTTC

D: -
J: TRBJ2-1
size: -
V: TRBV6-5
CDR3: CASSYGSRSYNEQFF
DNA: TGTGCCAGCAGTTACGGGAGCAGATCCTACAATGAGCAGTTCTTC

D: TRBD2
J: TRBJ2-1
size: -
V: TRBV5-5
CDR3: CASSRRGGPLSYNEQFF
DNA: TGTGCCAGCAGCCGACGGGGAGGGCCCCTCTCCTACAATGAGCAGTTCTTC

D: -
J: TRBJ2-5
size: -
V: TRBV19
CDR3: CASSIGSRETQYF
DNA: TGTGCCAGTAGTATAGGGTCCAGGGAGACCCAGTACTTC

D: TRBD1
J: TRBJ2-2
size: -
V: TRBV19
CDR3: CASSRGQHTNTGELFF
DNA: TGTGCCAGTAGTAGGGGACAGCATACGAACACCGGGGAGCTGTTTTTT

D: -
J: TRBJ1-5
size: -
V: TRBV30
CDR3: CAWSLQGIQPQHF
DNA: TGTGCCTGGAGTCTACAGGGTATTCAGCCCCAGCATTTT

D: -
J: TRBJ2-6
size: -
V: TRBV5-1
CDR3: CASSLEPIGSGANVLTF
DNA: TGCGCCAGCAGCTTGGAGCCTATTGGCTCTGGGGCCAACGTCCTGACTTTC

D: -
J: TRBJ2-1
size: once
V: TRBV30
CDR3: CAWSVSDNEQFF
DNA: TGTGCCTGGAGTGTCAGCGATAATGAGCAGTTCTTC

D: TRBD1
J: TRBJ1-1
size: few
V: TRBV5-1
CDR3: CASSSGGTGMNTEAFF
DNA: TGCGCCAGCAGCTCAGGTGGGACAGGGATGAACACTGAAGCTTTCTTT

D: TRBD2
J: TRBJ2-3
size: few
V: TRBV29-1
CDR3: CSVEDPAGEDTQYF
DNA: TGCAGCGTTGAAGATCCAGCGGGAGAAGATACGCAGTATTTT

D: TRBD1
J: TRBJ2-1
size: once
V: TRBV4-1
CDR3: CASSHRQGTYNEQFF
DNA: TGCGCCAGCAGCCACCGACAGGGGACCTACAATGAGCAGTTCTTC

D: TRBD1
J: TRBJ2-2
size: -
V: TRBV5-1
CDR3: CASEGTGTGAGELFF
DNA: TGCGCCAGCGAAGGGACCGGGACAGGGGCCGGGGAGCTGTTTTTT

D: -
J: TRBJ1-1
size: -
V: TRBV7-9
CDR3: CASSLGAGNTEAFF
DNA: TGTGCCAGCAGCTTAGGGGCAGGGAACACTGAAGCTTTCTTT

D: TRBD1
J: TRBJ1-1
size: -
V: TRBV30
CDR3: CAWSGETGVNTEAFF
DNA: TGTGCCTGGAGTGGCGAGACAGGGGTGAACACTGAAGCTTTCTTT

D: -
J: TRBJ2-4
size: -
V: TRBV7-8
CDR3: CASAQGLAKNIQYF
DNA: TGTGCCAGCGCCCAGGGGCTAGCCAAAAACATTCAGTACTTC

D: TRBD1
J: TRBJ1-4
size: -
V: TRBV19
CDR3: CASNGGQGRANEKLFF
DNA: TGTGCCAGCAACGGGGGACAGGGTAGGGCTAATGAAAAACTGTTTTTT

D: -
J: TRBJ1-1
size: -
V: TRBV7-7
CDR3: CASSLDRNTEAFF
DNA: TGTGCTAGCAGCTTAGACAGGAACACTGAAGCTTTCTTT

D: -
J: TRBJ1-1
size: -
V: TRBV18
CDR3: CASSPAAEMNTEAFF
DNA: TGTGCCAGCTCACCAGCGGCAGAGATGAACACTGAAGCTTTCTTT

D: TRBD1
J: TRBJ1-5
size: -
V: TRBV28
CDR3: CASSFLQGGSNQPQHF
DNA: TGTGCCAGCAGTTTCCTACAGGGGGGGAGCAATCAGCCCCAGCATTTT

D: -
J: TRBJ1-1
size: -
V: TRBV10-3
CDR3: CAISESHGTRTEAFF
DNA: TGTGCCATCAGTGAGTCGCACGGGACACGGACTGAAGCTTTCTTT